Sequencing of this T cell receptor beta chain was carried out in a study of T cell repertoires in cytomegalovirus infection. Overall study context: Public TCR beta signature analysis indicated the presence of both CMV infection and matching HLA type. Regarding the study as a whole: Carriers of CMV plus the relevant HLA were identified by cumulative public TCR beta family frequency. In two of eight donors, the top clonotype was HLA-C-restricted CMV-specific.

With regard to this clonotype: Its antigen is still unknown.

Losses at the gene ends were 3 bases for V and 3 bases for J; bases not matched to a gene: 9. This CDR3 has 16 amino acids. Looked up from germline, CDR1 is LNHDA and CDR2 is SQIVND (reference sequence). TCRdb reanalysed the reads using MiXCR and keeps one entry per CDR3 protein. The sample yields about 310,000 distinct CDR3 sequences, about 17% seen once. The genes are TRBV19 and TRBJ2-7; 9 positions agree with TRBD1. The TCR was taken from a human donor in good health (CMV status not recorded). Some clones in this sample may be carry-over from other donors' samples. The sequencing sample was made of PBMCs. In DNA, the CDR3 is TGTGCCAGTAGTATCAGGTCGGGACAGGGATTCTACGAGCAGTACTTC. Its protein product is CASSIRSGQGFYEQYF.